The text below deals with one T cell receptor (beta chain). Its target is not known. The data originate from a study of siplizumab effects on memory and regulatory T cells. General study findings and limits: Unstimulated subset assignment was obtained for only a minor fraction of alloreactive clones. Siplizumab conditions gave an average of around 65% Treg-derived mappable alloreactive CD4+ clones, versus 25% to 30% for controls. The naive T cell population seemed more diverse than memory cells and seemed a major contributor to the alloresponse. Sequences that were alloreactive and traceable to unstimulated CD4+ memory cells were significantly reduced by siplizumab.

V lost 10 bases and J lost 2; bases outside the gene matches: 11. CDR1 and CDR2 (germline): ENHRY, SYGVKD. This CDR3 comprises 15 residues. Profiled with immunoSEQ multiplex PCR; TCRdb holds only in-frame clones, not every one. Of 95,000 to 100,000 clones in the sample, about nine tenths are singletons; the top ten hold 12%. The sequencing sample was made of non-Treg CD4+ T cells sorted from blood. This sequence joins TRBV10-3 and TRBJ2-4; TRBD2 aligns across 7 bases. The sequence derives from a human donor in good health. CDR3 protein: CATAGREWSKNIQYF. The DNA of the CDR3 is TGTGCCACCGCAGGGCGGGAGTGGTCCAAAAACATTCAGTACTTC.